The source of this T cell receptor beta chain is a study of cytomegalovirus exposure and HLA in healthy donors. Note on this clone: Its antigen remains unidentified.

In the PCR, 60 Vbeta and 13 Jbeta primers were used. The repertoire was sequenced with immunoSEQ multiplex PCR; TCRdb's copy has only in-frame clones and lacks some. Of 200,000 to 250,000 clones in the sample, approximately 68% were seen once. In germline, CDR1 is SGHTA, CDR2 FQGTGA. The V and J ends lost 8 bases and 7 bases respectively, with 12 bases between them. This CDR3 has 13 residues. Overall study findings and caveats: What was likely a sequencing artifact was a cluster of highly shared sequence variants. Researchers reported that three CMV-associated chains were confirmed in vitro as CMV antigen-specific.

The clonotype comes from a woman aged 25-40 years in good health and CMV-seronegative. The chain uses TRBV7-3 and TRBJ1-6, with D perhaps matching TRBD1 (6 bases). The specimen sequenced was PBMCs. The CDR3 here is CASGLQGNSPLHF. For the CDR3, the DNA is TGTGCCAGCGGACTTCAGGGGAATTCACCCCTCCACTTT.